This entry lists 9 T cell receptor beta chains sequenced from one sample in a study of blood T cell repertoires in COVID-19. Some clones are missing from TCRdb's copy, which holds only in-frame ones; the method was immunoSEQ multiplex PCR. The profile shows some 150,000 clones, almost 90% of them singletons. What was sequenced was peripheral blood. These receptors all stem from a man between 50 and 59 years old with active or convalescent COVID-19.

The chain combines TRBV10-3 with TRBJ2-2; 9 nucleotides align to TRBD2. Germline V lookup: CDR1 ENHRY, CDR2 SYGVKD. The ends lost 3 bases at V and 5 bases at J; junction bases unmatched: 1. The CDR3 contains 14 residues. DNA for the CDR3: TGTGCCATCAGTGAAAGCGGGAGGACCGGGGAGCTGTTTTTT. This encodes CAISESGRTGELFF.

The chain joins TRBV11-2 to TRBJ2-2; 7 nucleotides match TRBD2. Germline V gives CDR1 SGHAT, CDR2 FQNNGV. After removal of 5 bases from V and 2 bases from J, the junction contained 14 bases not matched to a gene. The CDR3 runs 18 residues. The CDR3 region has the DNA TGTGCCAGCAGCCCGAGGGTTAGCGCGGGAGTTAACACCGGGGAGCTGTTTTTT. Its translation: CASSPRVSAGVNTGELFF.

The V call is TRBV6-5, the J call TRBJ1-2; TRBD1 agrees at 8 bases. Trimming took 8 bases from V and 3 from J; bases not matched to a gene: 11. Germline values: CDR1 MNHEY, CDR2 SVGAGI. This CDR3 comprises 15 residues. The CDR3 nucleotides read TGTGCCAGCCACGGTACAGGGGGATTACACTATGGCTACACCTTC. It is translated as CASHGTGGLHYGYTF.

The CDR3 sequence: CASSQRQGAGETQYF. The CDR3 coding sequence is TGTGCCAGCAGCCAAAGGCAGGGGGCAGGGGAGACCCAGTACTTC. The chain links TRBV27 to TRBJ2-5; 8 bases map to TRBD1. Germline CDR1 MNHEY, CDR2 SMNVEV (reference sequence). There are 15 residues in the CDR3. V trimming: 6 bases; J trimming: 5 bases; junction bases outside the gene matches: 11.

The sample holds one count of this clone. This sequence joins TRBV4-3 and TRBJ2-1, with 8 positions matching TRBD1. The CDR3 extends over 19 amino acids. Per the germline V gene, CDR1 is LGHNA and CDR2 is YSLEER. V shed 0 bases and J 0 bases; nucleotides not matched to a gene: 10. The CDR3 is CASSQESGGAYSSYNEQFF. The CDR3 nucleotides are TGCGCCAGCAGCCAAGAATCAGGGGGCGCATACAGCTCCTACAATGAGCAGTTCTTC.

The genes are TRBV2 and TRBJ2-2; D possibly corresponds to TRBD1 (5 bases). Germline CDR1 SNHLY, CDR2 FYNNEI. This CDR3 contains 13 residues. V was pared by 3 bases and J by 6 bases, with 8 bases between. The CDR3 nucleotides are TGTGCCAGCAGTGAGTTGGGGCCCGGGGAGCTGTTTTTT. As protein: CASSELGPGELFF. Together with reference TRBV2 and TRBJ2-2, the CDR3 gives the full variable domain: EPEVTQTPSHQVTQMGQEVILRCVPISNHLYFYWYRQILGQKVEFLVSFYNNEISEKSEIFDDQFSVERPDGSNFTLKIRSTKLEDSAMYFCASSELGPGELFFGEGSRLTVL.

The genes are TRBV21-1 and TRBJ1-5; TRBD1, the D gene given by the table, was not confirmed from the DNA. TRBV21-1 is labeled a pseudogene. The CDR3 has 18 residues. CDR3 loop: CASSKDRGTGEDVQPQHF. The CDR3 coding sequence is TGTGCCAGCAGCAAGGACCGAGGGACAGGGGAAGACGTGCAGCCCCAGCATTTT.

The rearrangement uses TRBV27 and TRBJ1-5, with D perhaps matching TRBD1 (5 bases). The V gene's germline CDR1 is MNHEY and CDR2 SMNVEV (reference sequence). V was pared by 5 bases and J by 4 bases, with 12 bases between. CDR3 length: 14 amino acids. The CDR3 DNA is TGTGCCAGCAGTCTAAGCCCAGGGAATCAGCCCCAGCATTTT. Protein sequence: CASSLSPGNQPQHF.

The chain links TRBV7-3 to TRBJ2-3; a weak D match, TRBD2 (6 bases). Germline V gene data show CDR1 as SGHTA and CDR2 as FQGTGA. The V gene lost 5 bases and the J gene lost 1 base, with 13 bases spanning the gap. The CDR3 runs 15 residues. The DNA of the CDR3 is TGTGCCAGCAGCCACGGGACTCGACGCACAGATACGCAGTATTTT. It translates to CASSHGTRRTDTQYF.